This TCR beta chain originates from a study of T cells in Graves' hyperthyroidism and ophthalmopathy. Between the trimmed V and J ends, which lost 0 bases and 10 bases, there was a span of 17 bases. CDR3 size: 15 residues. CDR1 SGHDT and CDR2 YYEEEE come from the germline V gene. Amplification yielded TCR beta CDR3 regions, with RNA transcripts as the source. The primer set for the first-round RT-PCR of the TCR CDR3 was HTBI. MiXCR, applied by TCRdb to the multiplex PCR reads, yields one record per CDR3 protein. The repertoire has around 570,000 distinct CDR3 sequences, about 20% of them found once; the top ten carry over 45%.

This TCR derives from a man in his forties or fifties with Graves' ophthalmopathy. The specimen sequenced was blood. This chain uses TRBV5-6 with TRBJ2-1, with a tentative D call TRBD2 (7 bases). The CDR3 DNA follows: TGTGCCAGCAGCTTGGGGGGGGGCCATTCGAGGGAGCAGTTCTTC. The encoded protein is CASSLGGGHSREQFF.